This T cell receptor beta chain derives from a study of immune evolution from preneoplasia to lung adenocarcinoma. Findings of the study overall: Normal lung had highest clonality; later lesions appeared denser, more diverse. T cell clonality was higher in KRAS-mutant than EGFR-mutant or wild-type nodules.

After pathologic assessment, macro-dissection selected premalignant or tumor cells for extraction. Measured with immunoSEQ multiplex PCR; TCRdb has only the in-frame clones, and not every one. The table lists 5,500 to 6,000 clones, 70% to 85% of them singletons. Points on this clone: The antigen remains unidentified.

The CDR3 consists of 14 residues. Sequencing was done on a sample of FFPE lung adenocarcinoma in situ tissue. This receptor was obtained from a person between 55 and 80 years old with lung adenocarcinoma. The V and J genes are TRBV21-1 and TRBJ2-2; TRBD1, as called in the table, went unchecked against the DNA. TRBV21-1 is flagged as a pseudogene. The CDR3 region has the DNA TGTGCCAGCAGCAAGAGGGGGCCCACCGGGGAGCTGTTTTTT. It is translated as CASSKRGPTGELFF.